This T cell receptor beta chain was retrieved from a study of cytomegalovirus exposure and HLA in healthy donors. General study points: A link between a missense DCLRE1C variant and TCR beta V- and J-gene trimming emerged from a later analysis.

The count of this clone is one. Its antigen is unknown. There are 14 residues in the CDR3. Per germline, CDR1 GTSNPN and CDR2 SVGIG (reference sequence). V was cut by 2 bases and J by 1 base, with 9 bases left in between. The PCR ran on 60 Vbeta and 13 Jbeta primers. This table comes from immunoSEQ multiplex PCR, and its TCRdb copy is limited to in-frame clones, with some not included. The profile shows some 180,000 clones, 73% of them singletons. This sequence was found in a young woman in good health and CMV-seropositive. This chain links TRBV30 with TRBJ1-5; D remains unclear. The sample was PBMCs. CDR3 sequence (DNA): TGTGCCTGGAGTCCAGTCTCGAGCAATCAGCCCCAGCATTTT. As protein: CAWSPVSSNQPQHF.